This T cell receptor beta chain was observed in a study of beta chain features in type 1 diabetes. Findings of the study overall: Across patients, naive, central memory and Treg TCRB repertoires exhibited apparently greater similarity than was observed across healthy donors. Cells with high TCR expression could be over-represented by cDNA sequencing. Moderate yet significant TCRB CDR3 shortening was seen in Type 1 diabetes patients in all four CD4+ subsets.

A note on this clone: Its antigen remains unknown.

The study reverse transcribed the entire isolated RNA, so it sequenced expressed TCRB transcripts. The assay was immunoSEQ multiplex PCR, and TCRdb's table has in-frame clones only and misses some. The sample shows under 50,000 clones, around 71% of them seen only once. Sample: Tregs from blood. The origin of this receptor is a woman aged 18-29 years with type 1 diabetes.

The CDR3 DNA reads TGTGCCAGCAGTGGACTAGCCCACAATGAGCAGTTCTTC. This translates into CASSGLAHNEQFF. J is TRBJ2-1 and V is TRBV25-1; 7 bases fit TRBD2. After removal of 4 bases from V and 5 bases from J, the junction contained 2 bases not matched to a gene. CDR1 and CDR2 from the germline V gene are MGHDK and SYGVNS. This CDR3 is 13 amino acids long. Together with reference TRBV25-1 and TRBJ2-1, the CDR3 gives the full variable domain: EADIYQTPRYLVIGTGKKITLECSQTMGHDKMYWYQQDPGMELHLIHYSYGVNSTEKGDLSSESTVSRIRTEHFPLTLESARPSHTSQYLCASSGLAHNEQFFGPGTRLTVL.